Listed below are T cell receptor beta chains from one sample, sequenced in a study of blood T cells in healthy people across ages. TCRdb passed the 5' RACE reads through MiXCR, listing each CDR3 protein once. The data hold 750,000 to 950,000 distinct CDR3 sequences, with about 27% observed a single time. These data were also filed under a second study, of T cells of mothers and their children.

Sequencing was carried out using blood. Receptors were obtained from a middle-aged woman in good health. The CDR3 runs from the conserved cysteine through the conserved F or W. A D gene is named only where the DNA matches it firmly. Clone sizes are given selectively: once, few, many, or a class where the clone is expanded.

>TRBD1|few|TRBJ2-3|TRBV5-1
TGCGCCAGCAGCGTGGACAGGGGCCTGGAAGCGCAGTATTTT
CASSVDRGLEAQYF
>TRBD1|-|TRBJ1-4|TRBV7-2
TGTGCCAGCAGCTTAGTAGGTCCGGACAGGGCGATGCTGTTTTTT
CASSLVGPDRAMLFF
>TRBD2|many|TRBJ2-1|TRBV12-3/TRBV12-4
TGTGCCAGCAGTTTGCAAGCGGGGGGGAGGTATGAGCAGTTCTTC
CASSLQAGGRYEQFF
>TRBD1|few|TRBJ1-2|TRBV2
TGTGCCAGCAGTGAAGAGGGGGCAGGGTATGGCTACACCTTC
CASSEEGAGYGYTF
>-|-|TRBJ1-3|TRBV6-6
TGTGCCAGCAGGCCCCTGGGCAGGAACTCTGGAAACACCATATATTTT
CASRPLGRNSGNTIYF
>TRBD1|many|TRBJ2-7|TRBV9
TGTGCCAGCAGCGTCCGGACAGGGGGCGAGCAGTACTTC
CASSVRTGGEQYF
>-|-|TRBJ2-5|TRBV5-1
TGCGCCAGCAGCGTAGGACCCAACCTGTACGAGCAGTATTTC
CASSVGPNLYEQYF
>TRBD2|few|TRBJ2-5|TRBV7-9
TGTGCCAGCAGCTTAATGGGACTAGCGGGGGAGACCCAGTACTTC
CASSLMGLAGETQYF
>-|many|TRBJ1-4|TRBV20-1
TGCAGTGCTAGACAGGGGAATAATGAAAAACTGTTTTTT
CSARQGNNEKLFF
>-|once|TRBJ2-3|TRBV7-7
TGTGCTAGCAGCTCAATGGAGGGTTTTAGCACAGATACGCAGTATTTT
CASSSMEGFSTDTQYF
>-|-|TRBJ2-7|TRBV7-2
TGTGCCAGCAGCCTGGGGGGTCCCGGGAGCGAGCAGTACTTC
CASSLGGPGSEQYF
>-|-|TRBJ2-5|TRBV4-1
TGCGCCAGCAGCCAAGGGGATCAAGAGACCCAGTACTTC
CASSQGDQETQYF
>-|few|TRBJ2-1|TRBV27
TGTGCCAGCAGTTTGGAGAGAAGCAACAATGAGCAGTTCTTC
CASSLERSNNEQFF
>TRBD1|few|TRBJ1-1|TRBV12-3/TRBV12-4
TGTGCCAGCTGCTCCGGGACAGGGCTGATGGTCGCTGAAGCTTTCTTT
CASCSGTGLMVAEAFF
>TRBD1|-|TRBJ1-5|TRBV7-9
TGTGCCAGCAGCCCCCAGGGGGCTCATCAGCCCCAGCATTTT
CASSPQGAHQPQHF
>TRBD1|-|TRBJ1-2|TRBV27
TGTGCCAGCAGTTCGACAGGGTTGGTACATGGCTACACCTTC
CASSSTGLVHGYTF
>TRBD2|-|TRBJ2-3|TRBV7-9
TGTGCCAGCAGCTTAGAACTAGCGGGGGCCGACCAGTATTTT
CASSLELAGADQYF
>TRBD2|-|TRBJ2-7|TRBV29-1
TGCAGCGTTGGGACTAGCGGGGGGGTCTACGAGCAGTACTTC
CSVGTSGGVYEQYF
>TRBD1|few|TRBJ2-7|TRBV15
TGTGCCGCCAGCAGAGCCGGGACAGGAAGCTACGAGCAGTACTTC
CAASRAGTGSYEQYF
>TRBD2|many|TRBJ2-1|TRBV20-1
TGCAGTGCTAGAGCGGGGGGGCCAAACAATGAGCAGTTCTTC
CSARAGGPNNEQFF
>TRBD2|-|TRBJ2-3|TRBV29-1
TGCAGCGTTGAAGGGGCTAGCGGGGGGCTGGGAGATACGCAGTATTTT
CSVEGASGGLGDTQYF
>-|few|TRBJ1-4|TRBV12-3/TRBV12-4
TGTGCCAGCACCACCAAAGCGGAAATTGCAACTAATGAAAAACTGTTTTTT
CASTTKAEIATNEKLFF
>TRBD1|few|TRBJ1-2|TRBV2
TGTGCCAGCAGGGTTGGACAGGGTCATGGCTACACCTTC
CASRVGQGHGYTF
>-|-|TRBJ2-1|TRBV10-3
TGTGCCATCAGTGAGTCGGTAGGGTTAAATGAGCAGTTCTTC
CAISESVGLNEQFF
>-|-|TRBJ2-1|TRBV7-2
TGTGCCAGCAGCTTTGACAAGGGGGTTTACAATGAGCAGTTCTTC
CASSFDKGVYNEQFF
>TRBD1|-|TRBJ2-7|TRBV27
TGTGCCAGCAGTTTATTGGGGACAGGGCGACGCGAGCAGTACTTC
CASSLLGTGRREQYF
>-|many|TRBJ2-7|TRBV4-1
TGCGCCAGCAGCCAGGACCCTTACCCTACCGACGAGCAGTACTTC
CASSQDPYPTDEQYF
>TRBD1|-|TRBJ1-1|TRBV7-2
TGTGCCACCGTGACAGGGGGCCTGGTGAACACTGAAGCTTTCTTT
CATVTGGLVNTEAFF
>-|-|TRBJ1-4|TRBV9
TGTGCCAGCAGCGTACAGGGACCTAATGAAAAACTGTTTTTT
CASSVQGPNEKLFF
>TRBD2|many|TRBJ2-7|TRBV11-2
TGTGCCAGCAGCTCACGCCCCGACGGGACTAGGTCGAGCGAGCAGTACTTC
CASSSRPDGTRSSEQYF
>-|many|TRBJ2-7|TRBV11-2
TGTGCCAGCAGCTCCACAGAGACCTACGAGCAGTACTTC
CASSSTETYEQYF
>TRBD1|few|TRBJ2-7|TRBV20-1
TGCAGTGCCAAGGGACAGACTACCTACGAGCAGTACTTC
CSAKGQTTYEQYF
>-|few|TRBJ2-5|TRBV2
TGTGCCAGCAGTGGTAGGGGACAAGAGACCCAGTACTTC
CASSGRGQETQYF
>-|few|TRBJ2-3|TRBV29-1
TGCAGCGCTGTATGGACTATGAGCACAGATACGCAGTATTTT
CSAVWTMSTDTQYF
>-|many|TRBJ2-7|TRBV5-1
TGCGCCAGCAGCGATCACTACGAGCAGTACTTC
CASSDHYEQYF
>-|few|TRBJ1-1|TRBV12-3/TRBV12-4
TGTGCCAGCACTTCCGGGACTGAAGCTTTCTTT
CASTSGTEAFF
>-|-|TRBJ2-3|TRBV9
TGTGCCAGCAGCGCCTCCCCTCTCGCAGATACGCAGTATTTT
CASSASPLADTQYF
>-|few|TRBJ2-5|TRBV20-1
TGCAGTGCTAAAGATACTAGGACCCCCCAAGAGACCCAGTACTTC
CSAKDTRTPQETQYF
>-|-|TRBJ2-3|TRBV18
TGTGCCAGCTCACCAGTTGAGGGAGATACGCAGTATTTT
CASSPVEGDTQYF
>-|many|TRBJ2-1|TRBV9
TGTGCCAGCAACCCTGGGAGCTCCTACAATGAGCAGTTCTTC
CASNPGSSYNEQFF